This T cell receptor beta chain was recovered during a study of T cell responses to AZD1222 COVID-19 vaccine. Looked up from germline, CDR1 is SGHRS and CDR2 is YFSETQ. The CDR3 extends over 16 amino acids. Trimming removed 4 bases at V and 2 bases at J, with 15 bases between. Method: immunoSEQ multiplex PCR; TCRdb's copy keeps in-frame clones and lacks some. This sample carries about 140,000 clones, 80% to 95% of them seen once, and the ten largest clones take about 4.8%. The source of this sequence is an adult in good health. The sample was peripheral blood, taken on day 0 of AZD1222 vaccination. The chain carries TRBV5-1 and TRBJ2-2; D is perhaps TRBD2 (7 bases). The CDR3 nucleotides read TGCGCCAGCAGCCTGGCGGGGGCGCGAAACACCGGGGAGCTGTTTTTT. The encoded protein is CASSLAGARNTGELFF.